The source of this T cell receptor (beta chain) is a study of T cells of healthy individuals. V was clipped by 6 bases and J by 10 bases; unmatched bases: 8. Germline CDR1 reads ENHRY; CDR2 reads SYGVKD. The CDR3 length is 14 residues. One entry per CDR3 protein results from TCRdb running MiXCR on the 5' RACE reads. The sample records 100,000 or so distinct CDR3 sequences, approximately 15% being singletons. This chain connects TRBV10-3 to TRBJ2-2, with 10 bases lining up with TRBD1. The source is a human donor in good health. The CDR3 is CAISRDRGHEELFF. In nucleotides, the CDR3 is TGTGCCATCAGCCGGGACAGGGGACATGAGGAGCTGTTTTTT.